The T cell receptor (beta chain) described here comes from a study of post-analysis software for immune sequencing data. A word on this clonotype: The target antigen is unknown.

Overall study findings and caveats: TRBV segments more frequent in patients than in controls numbered a few and included TRBV5-6, TRBV5-1 and TRBV20-1.

Unique molecular identifiers were present in the TCR beta cDNA libraries. TCRdb fed the PCR reads into MiXCR, producing one record per CDR3 protein. The sample holds fewer than 700,000 distinct CDR3 sequences; around 44% are singletons and the top ten take about 1.5%. The CDR3 covers 13 residues. V was shortened by 7 bases and J by 8 bases, with 14 bases between the two germline ends. Sequencing input: blood. The rearrangement uses TRBV12-3 or TRBV12-4 and TRBJ1-4, with no clear D. This sequence was found in a girl aged 5-17 years with multiple sclerosis. The DNA of the CDR3 is TGTGCCAGCACCTACTTTACACAGGAAAAACTGTTTTTT. This encodes CASTYFTQEKLFF.